The 29 T cell receptor beta chains below come from one sample, sequenced in a study of cytomegalovirus exposure and HLA in healthy donors. The PCR used 60 Vbeta and 13 Jbeta primers. Sequencing was performed with immunoSEQ multiplex PCR; in TCRdb, only in-frame clones are kept and a portion is missing. This sample yields 75,000 to 95,000 clones, of which around 77% are seen a single time; about 3.5% belongs to the top ten. The sequencing input was PBMCs. The receptors come from a man between 45 and 60 years old in good health and CMV-seronegative.

The V and J genes are TRBV19 and TRBJ1-3; the match to TRBD1 covers 7 bases. The CDR3 length is 15 residues. The V gene end was trimmed by 5 bases and the J gene end by 0 bases; junction bases not matched to a gene: 4. The V gene's germline CDR1 is LNHDA and CDR2 SQIVND (reference sequence). The CDR3 sequence is CASSGTDASGNTIYF. CDR3 in DNA: TGTGCCAGTAGTGGGACAGACGCCTCTGGAAACACCATATATTTT.

The rearrangement joins TRBV23-1 to TRBJ1-1, with 8 bases fitting TRBD1. TRBV23-1 belongs to the ORF category, with a function that is uncertain. V gave up 6 bases and J gave up 0 bases; unmatched junction bases: 3. The CDR3 is made up of 14 amino acids. The CDR3 reads CASSRQGMNTEAFF. The CDR3 nucleotides read TGCGCCAGCAGCCGACAGGGGATGAACACTGAAGCTTTCTTT.

In this sample, this clone turned up a few times. This chain links TRBV9 with TRBJ2-2, with 7 bases identical to TRBD2. This CDR3 contains 15 residues. V lost 4 bases and J lost 1; bases outside the gene matches: 4. Germline V CDR1 and CDR2: SGDLS, YYNGEE. The CDR3 DNA is TGTGCCAGCAGCCGCGGACTAGTGAACACCGGGGAGCTGTTTTTT. Amino acid sequence: CASSRGLVNTGELFF.

This rearrangement joins TRBV27 to TRBJ2-1; TRBD1 agrees at 7 bases. V gave up 7 bases and J gave up 6 bases; unmatched junction bases: 3. In germline, CDR1 is MNHEY, CDR2 SMNVEV (reference sequence). The CDR3 is 12 amino acids. The CDR3 DNA follows: TGTGCCAGCAAGAAGGGGGCCAATGAGCAGTTCTTC. This codes for CASKKGANEQFF.

The V and J genes are TRBV7-8 and TRBJ2-1; the match to TRBD2 covers 11 bases. This CDR3 has 15 amino acids. Germline V gives CDR1 SGHVS, CDR2 FQNEAQ. J gave up 8 bases and V 3 bases, and 6 bases lay outside the gene matches. CDR3 sequence reads: CASSFSGGALDEQFF. The CDR3 nucleotides read TGTGCCAGCAGCTTTAGCGGGGGGGCACTGGATGAGCAGTTCTTC.

This chain joins TRBV30 and TRBJ1-2; 8 bases fit TRBD1. The CDR3 is 15 residues long. Germline CDR1 reads GTSNPN; CDR2 reads SVGIG (reference sequence). V lost 3 bases, J lost 1 base, and 7 bases stayed unmatched. CDR3 in amino acids: CAWRDQGAYNYGYTF. The CDR3 bases are TGTGCCTGGAGGGACCAGGGGGCCTATAACTATGGCTACACCTTC.

J is TRBJ2-6 and V is TRBV12-5; 10 bases line up with TRBD1. The junction had 2 bases not matched to a gene; V was cut back by 4 bases and J by 2 bases. The CDR3 is 16 residues long. CDR1 and CDR2 from the germline V gene are LGHNT and FRNRAP. The CDR3 loop reads CASGWDRGTGANVLTF. The CDR3 nucleotides read TGTGCTAGTGGTTGGGACAGGGGAACTGGGGCCAACGTCCTGACTTTC.

There are a few counts of this clone. The chain carries TRBV2 and TRBJ1-4; D not resolved. CDR3 length equals 12 residues. CDR1 and CDR2 from the germline V gene are SNHLY and FYNNEI. V was shortened by 3 bases and J by 8 bases, with 7 bases between the two germline ends. CDR3 region: CASSEPREKLFF. The CDR3 coding sequence is TGTGCCAGCAGTGAGCCCAGGGAAAAACTGTTTTTT.

Only one count was recorded for this clone. The chain combines TRBV2 with TRBJ2-2; no clear D. The CDR3 covers 15 residues. V lost 9 bases to trimming and J lost 5 bases, with 19 bases between them. In germline, CDR1 is SNHLY, CDR2 FYNNEI. The CDR3 is CARNIGSEPTGELFF. CDR3 in DNA: TGTGCCAGAAACATCGGGTCAGAACCTACCGGGGAGCTGTTTTTT.

The chain links TRBV18 to TRBJ2-3; TRBD2 is a possible D gene (6 bases). The CDR3 sequence is 15 residues long. Germline V gene data show CDR1 as KGHSH and CDR2 as LQKENI. Trimming took 8 bases from V and 0 from J, leaving 15 bases between them. The CDR3 region is CASGRELASTDTQYF. The CDR3 DNA is TGTGCCAGCGGACGGGAGCTTGCTAGCACAGATACGCAGTATTTT.

V is TRBV10-3 and J is TRBJ2-2, with 8 bases identical to TRBD1. The CDR3 contains 15 residues. Germline V lookup: CDR1 ENHRY, CDR2 SYGVKD. Germline trimming cut 5 bases from V and 4 bases from J; bases unmatched to any gene: 6. In DNA form, the CDR3 reads TGTGCCATCAGTATGGGACAGGAAGGCACCGGGGAGCTGTTTTTT. Encoded protein: CAISMGQEGTGELFF.

This chain links TRBV4-2 with TRBJ2-7; D gene unclear. This CDR3 is 14 amino acids long. CDR1 is LGHNA, CDR2 YNFKEQ, per germline. V lost 0 bases, J lost 2 bases, and 8 bases lay in between. The CDR3 sequence: CASSQDQAAYEQYF. The CDR3 coding sequence is TGTGCCAGCAGCCAAGACCAGGCCGCCTACGAGCAGTACTTC.

The rearrangement uses TRBV12-5 and TRBJ1-6; D perhaps matches TRBD1 (6 bases). The CDR3 length is 15 residues. The germline V gene has CDR1 LGHNT and CDR2 FRNRAP. Between the trimmed V and J ends, which lost 1 base and 2 bases, there was a span of 6 bases. The CDR3 region is CASGLGQAYNSPLHF. In DNA, the CDR3 is TGTGCTAGTGGTTTGGGACAGGCCTATAATTCACCCCTCCACTTT.

V usage is TRBV7-3 and J usage is TRBJ2-7, with D possibly matching TRBD2 (6 bases). Germline V gene data show CDR1 as SGHTA and CDR2 as FQGTGA. The V end lost 5 bases, the J end lost 0 bases, and 14 bases lay between the germline ends. The CDR3 is made up of 15 amino acids. DNA for the CDR3: TGTGCCAGCAGCCCCGCTGGACTAAGCTCCTACGAGCAGTACTTC. This translates into CASSPAGLSSYEQYF. Combining the CDR3 with reference TRBV7-3 and TRBJ2-7 gives the whole variable domain GAGVSQTPSNKVTEKGKYVELRCDPISGHTALYWYRQSLGQGPEFLIYFQGTGAADDSGLPNDRFFAVRPEGSVSTLKIQRTERGDSAVYLCASSPAGLSSYEQYFGPGTRLTVT.

This clone is a singleton in its sample. V is TRBV9 and J is TRBJ2-5, with TRBD2 as a possible D gene (7 bases). Germline V CDR1 and CDR2: SGDLS, YYNGEE. V dropped 0 bases and J dropped 4 bases, with 13 bases sitting between them. The CDR3 is 15 residues long. In DNA form, the CDR3 reads TGTGCCAGCAGCGTAGACGTGGGGGGGCGAGAGACCCAGTACTTC. Encoded protein: CASSVDVGGRETQYF.

V is TRBV12-5 and J is TRBJ2-5; tentatively, D is TRBD2 (6 bases). CDR1 and CDR2 (germline): LGHNT, FRNRAP. This CDR3 has 15 amino acids. V lost 4 bases and J lost 1, with 13 bases in between. The CDR3 loop is CASGSSPGLQETQYF. The CDR3 DNA reads TGTGCTAGTGGTTCTTCCCCGGGACTCCAAGAGACCCAGTACTTC.

The V call is TRBV5-1, the J call TRBJ2-3, with 7 positions matching TRBD2. Per the germline V gene, CDR1 is SGHRS and CDR2 is YFSETQ. Germline trimming cut 1 base from V and 3 bases from J; bases unmatched to any gene: 5. This CDR3 is 15 amino acids long. The DNA for the CDR3 is TGCGCCAGCAGCTTGATAGGGAGGGTGACAGATACGCAGTATTTT. Protein: CASSLIGRVTDTQYF.

The gene calls are TRBV30 and TRBJ1-2, with D perhaps TRBD1 (6 bases). The CDR3 covers 11 residues. V was pared by 4 bases and J by 6 bases, with 9 bases between. Germline V gives CDR1 GTSNPN, CDR2 SVGIG (reference sequence). The CDR3 DNA reads as TGTGCCTGGAACAGGGCTAATGGCTACACCTTC. Its translation is CAWNRANGYTF.

The rearrangement uses TRBV19 and TRBJ1-2; D may be TRBD1 (5 bases). CDR1 and CDR2 (germline): LNHDA, SQIVND (reference sequence). With 8 bases removed from V and 4 bases from J, the gap between germline ends came to 20 bases. The CDR3 has 15 residues. CDR3 DNA: TGTGCCAGTTTTTATAGGGGCGGGAGACCCTATGGCTACACCTTC. This gives the protein CASFYRGGRPYGYTF.

This clone occurred once. The chain is built from TRBV7-9 and TRBJ1-6; tentative D call: TRBD1 (6 bases). The CDR3 runs to 13 residues. CDR1 and CDR2 (germline): SEHNR, FQNEAQ (reference sequence). The V gene lost 2 bases and the J gene lost 7 bases, with 6 bases spanning the gap. As DNA, the CDR3 is TGTGCCAGCAGCTTAAGGGGGAATTCACCCCTCCACTTT. Residues: CASSLRGNSPLHF.

CDR3 sequence (DNA): TGCGCCAGCAGCTTGGCCATAGGGGCCGAGACCCAGTACTTC. It is translated as CASSLAIGAETQYF. The chain has TRBV5-1 and TRBJ2-5, with D maybe TRBD1 (5 bases). This CDR3 has 14 residues. Trimming took off 0 bases at V and 5 bases at J, with 11 bases between the two ends. Germline V gene data show CDR1 as SGHRS and CDR2 as YFSETQ.

This sequence joins TRBV18 and TRBJ2-1; D unclear. V dropped 0 bases and J dropped 8 bases, with 11 bases sitting between them. The length of the CDR3 is 14 residues. CDR1 and CDR2 from the germline V gene are KGHSH and LQKENI. The CDR3 spells CASSPPSRSYEQFF. CDR3 bases: TGTGCCAGCTCACCACCGAGCAGGTCGTATGAGCAGTTCTTC.

V gene TRBV6-5 combines with J gene TRBJ1-2; 8 positions match TRBD1. The CDR3 is 13 residues long. V lost 5 bases, J lost 1 base, and 0 bases stayed unmatched. Per germline, CDR1 MNHEY and CDR2 SVGAGI. As DNA, the CDR3 is TGTGCCAGCAGTGACAGGGGTAACTATGGCTACACCTTC. Protein sequence: CASSDRGNYGYTF.

The chain couples TRBV7-2 to TRBJ2-2; D is ambiguous. The CDR3 has 14 residues. CDR1 and CDR2 from the germline V gene are SGHTA and FQGNSA. V was clipped by 4 bases and J by 2 bases, with 8 bases between them. CDR3 DNA sequence: TGTGCCAGCAGCTCTGACATAAACACCGGGGAGCTGTTTTTT. Translated: CASSSDINTGELFF.

J is TRBJ1-1 and V is TRBV19; TRBD1 aligns across 7 bases. V shed 3 bases, J shed 0 bases, and the junction held 4 bases outside the gene matches. CDR3 length equals 15 residues. Germline CDR1 and CDR2: LNHDA and SQIVND (reference sequence). The CDR3 nucleotides read TGTGCCAGTAGTATGACCAGGGGGGTGAACACTGAAGCTTTCTTT. Protein: CASSMTRGVNTEAFF.

The rearrangement joins TRBV29-1 to TRBJ2-3; TRBD1 agrees at 11 bases. Losses at the gene ends were 3 bases for V and 3 bases for J; bases not matched to a gene: 5. The CDR3 extends over 15 amino acids. Germline CDR1 SQVTM, CDR2 ANQGSEA. DNA of the CDR3: TGCAGCGTTGAGGGACAGGGGGGTTGGACAGATACGCAGTATTTT. This codes for CSVEGQGGWTDTQYF.

The rearrangement links TRBV7-9 to TRBJ2-5, with TRBD1 matching over 9 bases. J lost 6 bases, V lost 5 bases, and 4 bases had no gene match. Germline lookup yields CDR1 SEHNR and CDR2 FQNEAQ (reference sequence). The CDR3 spans 13 residues. CDR3 DNA sequence: TGTGCCAGCAGCCGGGGACAGGGACAGACCCAGTACTTC. Protein product: CASSRGQGQTQYF.

This rearrangement joins TRBV7-9 to TRBJ1-3; D remains unclear. The CDR3 length is 12 residues. CDR1 and CDR2 from the germline V gene are SEHNR and FQNEAQ (reference sequence). Trimming pared 10 bases from V and 0 bases from J, leaving 7 bases between. The CDR3 spells CATEDSGNTIYF. The DNA for the CDR3 is TGTGCCACCGAGGACTCTGGAAACACCATATATTTT.

The chain links TRBV5-1 to TRBJ2-5, with D possibly being TRBD1 (6 bases). CDR1 is SGHRS, CDR2 YFSETQ, per germline. Between the trimmed V and J ends, which lost 4 bases and 3 bases, there was a span of 10 bases. The CDR3 sequence is 13 residues long. Here the CDR3 DNA reads TGCGCCAGCAGCATGGACAGAGAAGAGACCCAGTACTTC. This sequence encodes CASSMDREETQYF.